Listed below are T cell receptor beta chains from one sample, sequenced in a study of glioma-infiltrating T cells. Via MiXCR, TCRdb re-called the multiplex PCR reads, giving one row per CDR3 protein. The sample lists about 130,000 distinct CDR3 sequences, about 22% occurring once. Sequencing was performed on glioma tissue, nonneoplastic brain tissue, or PBMCs (not recorded which). These receptors were collected from a human donor with low-grade glioma or glioblastoma, undergoing nonglioma brain surgery, or in good health (not recorded which). Both conserved end residues are part of each CDR3. The D gene is left open where the match is weak. A row's size may be missing; if present it is once, few, many or a size class.

J gene | clone size | V gene | CDR3 length | D gene | CDR3 DNA | CDR3 protein
TRBJ1-5 | - | TRBV19 | 14 | - | TGTGACTCACCAGCCTCAGGGGGCAATCAGCCCCAGCATTTT | CDSPASGGNQPQHF
TRBJ1-1 | few | TRBV6-1 | 13 | - | TGTGCCAGCAGTTTTCAGGGCGGCCCTGAAGCTTTCTTT | CASSFQGGPEAFF
TRBJ2-5 | few | TRBV4-2 | 16 | TRBD2 | TGTGCCAGCAGCCAACAACTAGCGGGGGCCCAAGAGACCCAGTACTTC | CASSQQLAGAQETQYF
TRBJ2-2 | few | TRBV6-1 | 16 | - | TGTGCCAGCAGTCTCGCGGAGGTGACGAACACCGGGGAGCTGTTTTTT | CASSLAEVTNTGELFF
TRBJ1-2 | many | TRBV6-1 | 14 | - | TGTGCCAGCAGCCACAATTGGGGCAGGGCTGGCTACACCTTC | CASSHNWGRAGYTF
TRBJ1-2 | many | TRBV6-1 | 12 | - | TGTGCCACGCAGGAGGGGCACTATGGCTACACCTTC | CATQEGHYGYTF
TRBJ2-3 | few | TRBV7-9 | 15 | - | TGTGCCAGCAGCTTTAGAGGTGGTGCCGTCGATACGCAGTATTTT | CASSFRGGAVDTQYF
TRBJ1-2 | few | TRBV29-1 | 12 | - | TGCAGCGTTGAAGTTGGGGGCAGTGGCTACACCTTC | CSVEVGGSGYTF
TRBJ2-3 | few | TRBV19 | 15 | - | TGTGCCAGTAGTCCCAGTCAGACTGTAACAGATACGCAGTATTTT | CASSPSQTVTDTQYF
TRBJ1-5 | - | TRBV20-1 | 16 | - | TGCAGTGCTAGAGATTTAGACGCAGGCCGCAATCAGCCCCAGCATTTT | CSARDLDAGRNQPQHF
TRBJ2-5 | - | TRBV11-2 | 16 | - | TGTGCCAGCAGCTTAGCCGCGGTGGGAGGATGGGAGACCCAGTACTTC | CASSLAAVGGWETQYF
TRBJ1-5 | few | TRBV3-1 | 16 | - | TGTGCCAGCAGCCAAGATTTGGTCCCGGGGAATCAGCCCCAGCATTTT | CASSQDLVPGNQPQHF
TRBJ2-3 | once | TRBV19 | 13 | - | TGTGCCAGTAGTAGTGTTGATGGAGATACGCGGTATTTT | CASSSVDGDTRYF
TRBJ2-5 | many | TRBV27 | 14 | - | TGTGCCAGCAGTTTATCCCATGCACGAGAGACCCAGTACTTC | CASSLSHARETQYF
TRBJ1-2 | - | TRBV12-3/TRBV12-4 | 14 | TRBD1 | TGTGCCAGCAGTCCCTTCGGAGGGGGCTCTGGCTACACCTTC | CASSPFGGGSGYTF
TRBJ1-1 | few | TRBV27 | 15 | TRBD1 | TGTGCCAGCAGTTCCTTTAACAGGGGGAACACTGAAGCTTTCTTT | CASSSFNRGNTEAFF
TRBJ1-6 | once | TRBV27 | 13 | - | TGTGCCAGCAGTCGTTGGTCCAATTCACCCCTCCACTTT | CASSRWSNSPLHF
TRBJ2-3 | many | TRBV20-1 | 16 | TRBD2 | TGCAGTGCTAGGTTGGACCTCCTAGCGGGGGGGGATACGCAGTATTTT | CSARLDLLAGGDTQYF
TRBJ2-5 | few | TRBV6-6 | 15 | - | TGTGCCAGCAGTTACGCACTCCCCAGGGAACAGACCCAGTACTTC | CASSYALPREQTQYF
TRBJ1-2 | - | TRBV7-9 | 14 | - | TGTGCCGGCAGCTTAGGGCATCCCCTCTATGGCTACACCTTC | CAGSLGHPLYGYTF
TRBJ1-1 | few | TRBV7-8 | 17 | - | TGTGCCAGCAGCTTCGGGGCCAGGGGAGGATGGAACACTGAAGCTTTCTTT | CASSFGARGGWNTEAFF
TRBJ2-1 | few | TRBV6-1 | 17 | - | TGTGCCAGCAGTCCTCGGCGGGCAGGAAGCTCCTACAATGAGCAGTTCTTC | CASSPRRAGSSYNEQFF